The source of this T cell receptor (beta chain) is a study of control samples from healthy donors and cancer patients. Assay: immunoSEQ multiplex PCR; the TCRdb copy retains only in-frame clones and omits some. The sample includes about 130,000 clones, about 92% of them seen just once. CDR1 is LGHDT, CDR2 YNNKEL, per germline (reference sequence). The CDR3 sequence is 15 residues long. Between the trimmed V and J ends, which lost 3 bases and 1 base, there was a span of 12 bases. Sequencing input: blood. This receptor was obtained from a woman aged 45-60 years in good health. The rearrangement uses TRBV3-1 (or the pseudogene TRBV3-2) and TRBJ1-1; D uncertain. This CDR3 reads CASSHQGIRNTEAFF. The CDR3 nucleotides read TGTGCCAGCAGCCACCAAGGGATTAGGAACACTGAAGCTTTCTTT.